The 22 T cell receptor beta chains listed next were all sequenced from one sample in a study of blood T cell repertoires in COVID-19. Measured with immunoSEQ multiplex PCR; TCRdb has only the in-frame clones, and not every one. In the table there are roughly 250,000 clones, 70% to 90% of which are singletons. What was sequenced was PBMCs or T cells enriched from blood (not recorded which). Receptors were obtained from a young woman who had recovered from COVID-19.

This chain connects TRBV7-2 to TRBJ2-7; 10 bases match TRBD2. The CDR3 is made up of 19 amino acids. The V segment lost 2 bases and the J segment 2 bases; nucleotides outside the gene matches: 15. Germline-derived CDR1 and CDR2 are SGHTA and FQGNSA. The CDR3 DNA reads as TGTGCCAGCAGCTTACCGACCGTGAGGCTAGCGGGGGCCGCCTACGAGCAGTACTTC. The encoded protein is CASSLPTVRLAGAAYEQYF.

J is TRBJ1-4 and V is TRBV6-5, with a possible D match to TRBD1 (5 bases). Trimming removed 7 bases at V and 3 bases at J, with 12 bases between. Germline loops: CDR1 MNHEY, CDR2 SVGAGI. This CDR3 comprises 14 residues. The DNA for the CDR3 is TGTGCCAGCAAGGGAGGGGCAGCTAATGAAAAACTGTTTTTT. Its translation is CASKGGAANEKLFF.

This sequence joins TRBV29-1 and TRBJ1-4; D gene unclear. The germline V and J ends were trimmed by 7 bases and 2 bases, with 11 bases remaining between them. Germline V gene sequence: CDR1 SQVTM, CDR2 ANQGSEA. The CDR3 has 13 amino acids. CDR3: CSGRGFTNEKLFF. The CDR3 nucleotides read TGCAGCGGGCGCGGCTTCACTAATGAAAAACTGTTTTTT.

This chain uses TRBV18 with TRBJ1-5, with 10 nucleotides matching TRBD1. J gave up 2 bases and V 5 bases, and 9 bases lay outside the gene matches. This CDR3 comprises 17 residues. The germline V gene encodes CDR1 KGHSH and CDR2 LQKENI. CDR3 DNA sequence: TGTGCCAGCTCAACCCGCGGGACAGGGGAGGGCAATCAGCCCCAGCATTTT. Translation: CASSTRGTGEGNQPQHF.

This rearrangement joins TRBV19 to TRBJ1-1, with D uncertain. The CDR3 runs 14 residues. The germline V gene encodes CDR1 LNHDA and CDR2 SQIVND (reference sequence). Trimming cost V 5 bases and J 1 base, with 11 bases left between them. This chain's CDR3 is CASSLGRGNTEAFF. Written as DNA, the CDR3 is TGTGCCAGTAGTTTAGGACGGGGGAACACTGAAGCTTTCTTT.

The chain couples TRBV3-1 (or the pseudogene TRBV3-2) to TRBJ1-4, with a tentative D call TRBD1 (5 bases). The CDR3 loop spans 15 amino acids. Trimming cost V 0 bases and J 7 bases, with 12 bases left between them. In germline, CDR1 is LGHDT, CDR2 YNNKEL (reference sequence). In DNA form, the CDR3 reads TGTGCCAGCAGCCAAGATGGTAGGGGTGGTGAAAAACTGTTTTTT. Translation gives CASSQDGRGGEKLFF.

The chain employs TRBV4-2 and TRBJ2-5; 7 positions agree with TRBD1. The V gene's germline CDR1 is LGHNA and CDR2 YNFKEQ. The CDR3 sequence is 16 residues long. V lost 0 bases and J lost 1; bases outside the gene matches: 5. The DNA for the CDR3 is TGTGCCAGCAGCCAAGAAGGGCCAGGGGGCCAAGAGACCCAGTACTTC. It translates to CASSQEGPGGQETQYF.

J is TRBJ2-5 and V is TRBV24-1; TRBD1 might be the D (6 bases). V shed 4 bases and J shed 1 base, with 9 bases lying between them. The CDR3 runs 14 residues. Germline V CDR1 and CDR2: KGHDR, SFDVKD. Here the CDR3 reads CATSDPGAQETQYF. CDR3 nucleotide sequence: TGTGCCACCAGTGACCCAGGGGCCCAAGAGACCCAGTACTTC.

The chain employs TRBV5-1 and TRBJ1-1; D not certain. CDR1 is SGHRS, CDR2 YFSETQ, per germline. The CDR3 runs to 13 residues. Trimming removed 0 bases from V and 2 bases from J, with 5 bases in between. The CDR3 protein is CASSLAINTEAFF. The CDR3 DNA reads as TGCGCCAGCAGCTTGGCCATTAACACTGAAGCTTTCTTT.

This clone was picked up a small number of times. The V gene is TRBV29-1, the J gene TRBJ1-2; 8 bases map to TRBD1. V dropped 6 bases and J dropped 3; count of bases not matched to a gene: 9. The CDR3 sequence is 14 residues long. Germline assignment: CDR1 SQVTM and CDR2 ANQGSEA. CDR3 coding DNA: TGCAGCGTCCCCAGGCACAGGGGGGACTATGGCTACACCTTC. Its protein product is CSVPRHRGDYGYTF.

The rearrangement links TRBV6-6 to TRBJ1-6, with D unclear. V lost 6 bases to trimming and J lost 5 bases, with 14 bases between them. Germline CDR1 MNHNY, CDR2 SVGAGI (reference sequence). This CDR3 is 15 amino acids long. The chain's CDR3 is CASRSTREDNSPLHF. Written as DNA, the CDR3 is TGTGCCAGCAGATCCACGCGAGAAGATAATTCACCCCTCCACTTT.

CDR3 protein: CAWRGQGAGSGANVLTF. The CDR3 DNA is TGTGCCTGGAGAGGACAGGGGGCAGGCTCTGGGGCCAACGTCCTGACTTTC. The V and J genes are TRBV30 and TRBJ2-6, with TRBD1 matching 11 bases. The CDR3 is made up of 17 amino acids. Per germline, CDR1 GTSNPN and CDR2 SVGIG (reference sequence). The V segment lost 3 bases and the J segment 0 bases; nucleotides outside the gene matches: 4.

This sequence joins TRBV30 and TRBJ1-2; no definite D call. This CDR3 region has 11 residues. CDR1 GTSNPN and CDR2 SVGIG come from the germline V gene (reference sequence). V was cut by 3 bases and J by 1 base, with 3 bases left in between. CDR3 bases: TGTGCCTGGAGCCTTAACTATGGCTACACCTTC. It yields the protein CAWSLNYGYTF.

The rearrangement links TRBV5-1 to TRBJ1-2; 7 bases match TRBD1. This CDR3 has 12 residues. The V gene's germline CDR1 is SGHRS and CDR2 YFSETQ. The trim removed 2 bases at V and 6 bases at J, leaving 1 base unmatched. Here the CDR3 reads CASSLQGNGYTF. CDR3 DNA sequence: TGCGCCAGCAGCTTACAGGGGAATGGCTACACCTTC.

The genes are TRBV2 and TRBJ2-1, with D possibly matching TRBD1 (5 bases). Germline CDR1 is SNHLY and CDR2 is FYNNEI. The CDR3 runs to 16 residues. V was cut by 3 bases and J by 2 bases, with 14 bases left in between. The chain's CDR3 is CASSDASQGTYNEQFF. CDR3 in DNA: TGTGCCAGCAGTGATGCATCGCAGGGTACCTACAATGAGCAGTTCTTC.

This chain's CDR3 is CASSPYLTTGGFLDTQYF. The CDR3 nucleotides are TGTGCCAGCTCACCGTACCTAACCACTGGGGGCTTTTTGGATACGCAGTATTTT. This chain joins TRBV18 and TRBJ2-3, with D maybe TRBD1 (6 bases). The length of the CDR3 is 18 residues. The V gene lost 3 bases and the J gene lost 6 bases, with 25 bases spanning the gap. In germline, CDR1 is KGHSH, CDR2 LQKENI. Full variable domain (outside the CDR3, taken from reference TRBV18 and TRBJ2-3): NAGVMQNPRHLVRRRGQEARLRCSPMKGHSHVYWYRQLPEEGLKFMVYLQKENIIDESGMPKERFSAEFPKEGPSILRIQQVVRGDSAAYFCASSPYLTTGGFLDTQYFGPGTRLTVL.

This clone has just a few counts. The genes are TRBV19 and TRBJ2-7, with D unclear. V lost 1 base to trimming and J lost 0 bases, with 7 bases between them. CDR1 and CDR2 from the germline V gene are LNHDA and SQIVND (reference sequence). CDR3 size: 14 residues. CDR3 bases: TGTGCCAGTAGTATAGCAACTAACTCCTACGAGCAGTACTTC. This codes for CASSIATNSYEQYF.

CDR3 loop: CASSLGTSEPRRDTQYF. The CDR3 DNA sequence: TGTGCCAGCAGCTTAGGGACTAGCGAACCCAGGCGGGATACGCAGTATTTT. The V and J genes are TRBV11-2 and TRBJ2-3; 9 bases fit TRBD2. This CDR3 is built from 17 residues. J gave up 6 bases and V 1 base, and 11 bases lay outside the gene matches. Germline lookup yields CDR1 SGHAT and CDR2 FQNNGV.

The V and J genes are TRBV28 and TRBJ2-7; 8 nucleotides match TRBD1. V was pared by 8 bases and J by 3 bases, with 12 bases of the junction left unmatched. Germline values: CDR1 MDHEN, CDR2 SYDVKM. The CDR3 runs to 15 residues. CDR3 sequence reads: CASQDRGGRYYEQYF. In DNA form, the CDR3 reads TGTGCCAGCCAAGACAGGGGAGGCCGTTACTACGAGCAGTACTTC. The full variable domain, with the rest looked up from reference TRBV28 and TRBJ2-7, is DVKVTQSSRYLVKRTGEKVFLECVQDMDHENMFWYRQDPGLGLRLIYFSYDVKMKEKGDIPEGYSVSREKKERFSLILESASTNQTSMYLCASQDRGGRYYEQYFGPGTRLTVT.

The V and J genes are TRBV7-9 and TRBJ1-1; weak D call: TRBD1 (6 bases). The CDR3 spans 15 residues. Germline values: CDR1 SEHNR, CDR2 FQNEAQ (reference sequence). Trimming cost V 1 base and J 2 bases, with 11 bases left between them. CDR3: CASSLVGHSNTEAFF. The CDR3 nucleotides are TGTGCCAGCAGCTTAGTGGGACACTCAAACACTGAAGCTTTCTTT.

The chain has TRBV19 and TRBJ1-6, with 8 bases fitting TRBD1. The length of the CDR3 is 13 residues. J was trimmed by 5 bases and V by 10 bases; bases with no gene match: 4. The germline V gene has CDR1 LNHDA and CDR2 SQIVND (reference sequence). CDR3 in amino acids: CATKDRDNSPLHF. CDR3 DNA sequence: TGTGCCACTAAGGACAGGGATAATTCACCCCTCCACTTT.

This sequence joins TRBV14 and TRBJ2-7; 8 nucleotides agree with TRBD1. The CDR3 contains 14 residues. Germline-derived CDR1 and CDR2 are SGHDN and FVKESK. Germline trimming cut 4 bases from V and 2 bases from J; bases unmatched to any gene: 4. CDR3 sequence (DNA): TGTGCCAGCAGCCGGACAGGGAGGACCTACGAGCAGTACTTC. Translation gives CASSRTGRTYEQYF.